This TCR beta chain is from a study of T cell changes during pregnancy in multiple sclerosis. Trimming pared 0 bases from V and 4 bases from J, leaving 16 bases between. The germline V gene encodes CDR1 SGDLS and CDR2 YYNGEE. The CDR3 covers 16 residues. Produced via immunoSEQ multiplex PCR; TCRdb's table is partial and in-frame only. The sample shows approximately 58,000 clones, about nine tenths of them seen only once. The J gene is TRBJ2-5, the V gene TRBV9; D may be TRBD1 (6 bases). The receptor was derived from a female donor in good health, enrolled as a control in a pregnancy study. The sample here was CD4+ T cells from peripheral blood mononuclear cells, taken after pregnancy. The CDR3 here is CASSVGEGGFSETQYF. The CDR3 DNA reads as TGTGCCAGCAGCGTAGGGGAAGGGGGATTTTCAGAGACCCAGTACTTC.